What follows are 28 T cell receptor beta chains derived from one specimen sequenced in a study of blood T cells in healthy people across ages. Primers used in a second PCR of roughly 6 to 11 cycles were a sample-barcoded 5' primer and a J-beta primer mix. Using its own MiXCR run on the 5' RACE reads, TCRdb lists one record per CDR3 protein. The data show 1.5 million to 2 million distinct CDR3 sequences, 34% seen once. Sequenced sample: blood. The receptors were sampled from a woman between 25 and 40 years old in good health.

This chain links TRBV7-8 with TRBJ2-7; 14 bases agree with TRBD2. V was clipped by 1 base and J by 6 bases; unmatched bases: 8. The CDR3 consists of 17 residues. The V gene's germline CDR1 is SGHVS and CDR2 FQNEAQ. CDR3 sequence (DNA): TGTGCCAGCAGCTTAGAAGGCCGAGGACTAGCGGGGGGCGAGCAGTACTTC. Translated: CASSLEGRGLAGGEQYF.

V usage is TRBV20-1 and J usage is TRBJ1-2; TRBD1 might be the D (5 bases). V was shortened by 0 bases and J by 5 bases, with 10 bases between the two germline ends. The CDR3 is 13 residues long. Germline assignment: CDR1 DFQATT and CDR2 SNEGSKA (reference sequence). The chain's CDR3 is CSARDRRQYGYTF. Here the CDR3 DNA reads TGCAGTGCTAGAGATCGGCGACAGTATGGCTACACCTTC.

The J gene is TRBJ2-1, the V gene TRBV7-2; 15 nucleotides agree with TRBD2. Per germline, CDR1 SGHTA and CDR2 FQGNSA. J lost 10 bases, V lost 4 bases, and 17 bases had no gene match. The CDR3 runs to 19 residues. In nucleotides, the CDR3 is TGTGCCAGCAGCTCCAACCCCATTTTTTTTGGACTAGCGGGAGGGGAGCAGTTCTTC. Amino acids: CASSSNPIFFGLAGGEQFF.

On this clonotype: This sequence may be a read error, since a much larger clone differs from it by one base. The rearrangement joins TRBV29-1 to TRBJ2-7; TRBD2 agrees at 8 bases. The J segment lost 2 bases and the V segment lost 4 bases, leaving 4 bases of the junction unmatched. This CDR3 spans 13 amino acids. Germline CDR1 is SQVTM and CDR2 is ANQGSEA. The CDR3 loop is CSVGAGGPYEQYF. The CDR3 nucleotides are TGCAGCGTTGGGGCGGGGGGCCCCTACGAGCAGTACTTC.

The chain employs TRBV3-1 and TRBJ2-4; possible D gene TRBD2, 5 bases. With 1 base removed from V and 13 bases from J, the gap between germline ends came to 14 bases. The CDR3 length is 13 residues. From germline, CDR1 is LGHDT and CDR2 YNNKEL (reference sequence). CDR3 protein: CASSQGESGRQYF. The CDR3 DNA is TGTGCCAGCAGCCAAGGGGAGAGCGGAAGGCAGTACTTC.

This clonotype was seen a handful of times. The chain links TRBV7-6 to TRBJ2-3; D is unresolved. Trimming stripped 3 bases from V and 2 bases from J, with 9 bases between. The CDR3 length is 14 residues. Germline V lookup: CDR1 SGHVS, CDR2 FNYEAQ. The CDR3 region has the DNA TGTGCCAGCAGCTTTTCCAAAAACACAGATACGCAGTATTTT. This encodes CASSFSKNTDTQYF.

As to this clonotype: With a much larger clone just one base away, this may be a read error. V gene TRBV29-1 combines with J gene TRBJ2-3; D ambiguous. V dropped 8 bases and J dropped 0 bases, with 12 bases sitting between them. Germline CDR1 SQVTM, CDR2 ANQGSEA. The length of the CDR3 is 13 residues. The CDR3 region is CSTDDGSTDTQYF. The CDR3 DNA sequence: TGCAGCACCGACGACGGGAGCACAGATACGCAGTATTTT.

The CDR3 DNA sequence: TGCAGTGCCACCGGGACAGGGGTCAATGAAAAACTGTTTTTT. Translating gives CSATGTGVNEKLFF. V usage is TRBV20-1 and J usage is TRBJ1-4; 10 bases fit TRBD1. Germline values: CDR1 DFQATT, CDR2 SNEGSKA (reference sequence). This CDR3 comprises 14 residues. The trim removed 6 bases at V and 5 bases at J, leaving 6 bases unmatched.

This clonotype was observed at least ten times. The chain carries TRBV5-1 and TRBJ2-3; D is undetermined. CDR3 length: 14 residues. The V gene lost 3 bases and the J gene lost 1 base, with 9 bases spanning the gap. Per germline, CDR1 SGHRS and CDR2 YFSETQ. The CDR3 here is CASSSRLGTDTQYF. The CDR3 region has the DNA TGCGCCAGCAGCTCCCGACTGGGCACAGATACGCAGTATTTT.

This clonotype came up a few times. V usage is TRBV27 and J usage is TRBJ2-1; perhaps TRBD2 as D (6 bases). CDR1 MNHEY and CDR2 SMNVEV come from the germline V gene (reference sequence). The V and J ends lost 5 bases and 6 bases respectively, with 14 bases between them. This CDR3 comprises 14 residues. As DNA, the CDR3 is TGTGCCAGCAGTGTATTGGGGACTGGCAATGAGCAGTTCTTC. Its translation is CASSVLGTGNEQFF.

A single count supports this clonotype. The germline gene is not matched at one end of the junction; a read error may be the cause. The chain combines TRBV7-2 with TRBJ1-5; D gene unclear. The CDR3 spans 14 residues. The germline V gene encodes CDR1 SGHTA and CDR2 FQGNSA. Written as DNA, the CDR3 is TGTGCCAGCAGCTTAACCCAAAATAATCGGCCCCAGCATTTT. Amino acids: CASSLTQNNRPQHF.

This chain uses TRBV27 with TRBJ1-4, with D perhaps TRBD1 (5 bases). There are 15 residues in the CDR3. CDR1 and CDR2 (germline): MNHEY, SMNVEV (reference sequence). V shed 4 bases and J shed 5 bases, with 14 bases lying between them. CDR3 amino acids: CASSSLGDPNEKLFF. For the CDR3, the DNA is TGTGCCAGCAGTTCCCTGGGGGACCCGAATGAAAAACTGTTTTTT.

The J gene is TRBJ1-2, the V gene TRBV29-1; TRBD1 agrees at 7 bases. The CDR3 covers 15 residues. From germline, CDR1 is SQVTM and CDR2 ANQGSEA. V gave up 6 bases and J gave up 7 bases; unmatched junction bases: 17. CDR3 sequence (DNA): TGCAGCGTGGGGCCAGGGGGGGGGCGCTCCCGTGGCTACACCTTC. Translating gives CSVGPGGGRSRGYTF.

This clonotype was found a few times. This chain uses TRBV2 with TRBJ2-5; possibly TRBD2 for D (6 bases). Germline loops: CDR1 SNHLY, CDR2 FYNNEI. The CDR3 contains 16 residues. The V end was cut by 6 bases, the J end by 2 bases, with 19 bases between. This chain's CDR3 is CASRSGNRAGQETQYF. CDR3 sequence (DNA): TGTGCCAGCAGATCCGGTAACAGAGCGGGTCAAGAGACCCAGTACTTC.

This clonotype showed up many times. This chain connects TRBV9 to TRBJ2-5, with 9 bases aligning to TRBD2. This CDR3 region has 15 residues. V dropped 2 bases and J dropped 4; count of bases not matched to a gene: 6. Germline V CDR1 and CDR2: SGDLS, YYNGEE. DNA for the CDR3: TGTGCCAGCAGCGTTGAGCGGGGGGTCGGAGAGACCCAGTACTTC. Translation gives CASSVERGVGETQYF.

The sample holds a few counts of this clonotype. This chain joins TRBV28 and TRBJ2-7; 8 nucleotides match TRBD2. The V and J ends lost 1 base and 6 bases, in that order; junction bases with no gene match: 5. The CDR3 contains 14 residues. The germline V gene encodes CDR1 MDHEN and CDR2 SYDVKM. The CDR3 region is CASSLFAGGSEQYF. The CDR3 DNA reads TGTGCCAGCAGTTTATTCGCGGGAGGCTCCGAGCAGTACTTC.

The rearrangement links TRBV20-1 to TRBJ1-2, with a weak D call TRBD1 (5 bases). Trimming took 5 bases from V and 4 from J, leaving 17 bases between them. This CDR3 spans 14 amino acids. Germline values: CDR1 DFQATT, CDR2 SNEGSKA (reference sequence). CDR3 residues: CSAAPGGGSYGYTF. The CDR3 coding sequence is TGCAGTGCTGCCCCGGGGGGAGGTAGCTATGGCTACACCTTC.

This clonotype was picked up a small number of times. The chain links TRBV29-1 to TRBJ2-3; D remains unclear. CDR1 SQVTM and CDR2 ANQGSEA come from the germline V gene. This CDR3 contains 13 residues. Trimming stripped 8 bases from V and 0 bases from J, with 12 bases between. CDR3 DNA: TGCAGCATTAGTACCACCAGCACAGATACGCAGTATTTT. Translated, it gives CSISTTSTDTQYF.

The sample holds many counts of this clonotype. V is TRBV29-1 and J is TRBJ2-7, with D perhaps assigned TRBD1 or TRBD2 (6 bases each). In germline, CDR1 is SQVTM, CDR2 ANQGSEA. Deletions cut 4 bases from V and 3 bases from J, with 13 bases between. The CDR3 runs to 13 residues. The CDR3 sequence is CSVGAGEDYEQYF. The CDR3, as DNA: TGCAGCGTTGGGGCAGGGGAGGACTACGAGCAGTACTTC.

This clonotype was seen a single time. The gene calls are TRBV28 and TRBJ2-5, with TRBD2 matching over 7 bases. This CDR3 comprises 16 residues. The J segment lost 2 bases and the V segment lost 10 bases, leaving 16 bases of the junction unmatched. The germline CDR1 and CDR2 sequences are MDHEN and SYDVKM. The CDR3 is CATLQWGGSRQETQYF. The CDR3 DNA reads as TGTGCCACCCTCCAATGGGGCGGGAGTCGACAAGAGACCCAGTACTTC. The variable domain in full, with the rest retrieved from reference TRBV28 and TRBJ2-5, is DVKVTQSSRYLVKRTGEKVFLECVQDMDHENMFWYRQDPGLGLRLIYFSYDVKMKEKGDIPEGYSVSREKKERFSLILESASTNQTSMYLCATLQWGGSRQETQYFGPGTRLLVL.

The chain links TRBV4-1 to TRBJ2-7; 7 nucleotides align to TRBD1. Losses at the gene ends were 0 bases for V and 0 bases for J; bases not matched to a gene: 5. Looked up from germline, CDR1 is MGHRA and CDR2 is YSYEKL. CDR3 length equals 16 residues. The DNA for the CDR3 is TGCGCCAGCAGCCAAGATCCGGGACAGTCCTCCTACGAGCAGTACTTC. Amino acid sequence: CASSQDPGQSSYEQYF.

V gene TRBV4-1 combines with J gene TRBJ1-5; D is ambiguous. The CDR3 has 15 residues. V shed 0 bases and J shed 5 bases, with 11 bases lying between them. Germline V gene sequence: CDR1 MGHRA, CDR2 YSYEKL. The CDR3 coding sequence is TGCGCCAGCAGCCAAGATTCAGGCAGCCATCAGCCCCAGCATTTT. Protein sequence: CASSQDSGSHQPQHF.

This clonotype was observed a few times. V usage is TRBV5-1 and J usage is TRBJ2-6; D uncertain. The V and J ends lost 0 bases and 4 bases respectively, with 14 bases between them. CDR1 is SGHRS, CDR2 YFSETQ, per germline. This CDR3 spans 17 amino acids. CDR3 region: CASSLGHEGQGANVLTF. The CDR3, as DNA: TGCGCCAGCAGCTTGGGGCATGAAGGGCAAGGGGCCAACGTCCTGACTTTC.

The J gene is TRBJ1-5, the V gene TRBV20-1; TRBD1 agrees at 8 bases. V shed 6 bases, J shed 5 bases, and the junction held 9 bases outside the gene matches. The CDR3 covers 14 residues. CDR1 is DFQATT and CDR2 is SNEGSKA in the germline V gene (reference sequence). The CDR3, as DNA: TGCAGTGCAAGACAGTCAGGGGGCCATCAGCCCCAGCATTTT. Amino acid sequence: CSARQSGGHQPQHF.

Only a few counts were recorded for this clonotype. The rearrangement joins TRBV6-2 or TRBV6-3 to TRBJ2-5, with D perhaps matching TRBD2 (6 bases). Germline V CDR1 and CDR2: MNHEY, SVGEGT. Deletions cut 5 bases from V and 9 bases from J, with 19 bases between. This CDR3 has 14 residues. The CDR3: CASSDPGPGEAQYF. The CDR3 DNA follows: TGTGCCAGCAGTGACCCCGGCCCGGGGGAGGCCCAGTACTTC.

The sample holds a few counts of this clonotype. The CDR3 loop reads CASSSVRLRSGANVLTF. The DNA of the CDR3 is TGTGCCAGCAGTTCGGTCAGGCTCCGCTCTGGGGCCAACGTCCTGACTTTC. The chain recombines TRBV6-5 with TRBJ2-6, with no clear D. This CDR3 has 17 residues. Trimming pared 4 bases from V and 0 bases from J, leaving 13 bases between. Germline assignment: CDR1 MNHEY and CDR2 SVGAGI.

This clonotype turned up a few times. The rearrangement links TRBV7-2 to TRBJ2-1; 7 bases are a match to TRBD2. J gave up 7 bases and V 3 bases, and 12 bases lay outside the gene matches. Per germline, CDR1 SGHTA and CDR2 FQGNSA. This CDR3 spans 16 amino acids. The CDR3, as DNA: TGTGCCAGCAGCTTCCCGACTAGCCCCCGGGTAAATGAGCAGTTCTTC. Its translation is CASSFPTSPRVNEQFF.

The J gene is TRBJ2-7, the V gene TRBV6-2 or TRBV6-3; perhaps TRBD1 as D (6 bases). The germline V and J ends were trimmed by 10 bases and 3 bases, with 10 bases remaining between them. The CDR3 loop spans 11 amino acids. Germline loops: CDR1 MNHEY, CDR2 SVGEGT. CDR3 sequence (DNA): TGTGCCACCGGGACACGCTACGAGCAGTACTTC. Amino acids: CATGTRYEQYF.